This T cell receptor (beta chain) came from a study of CD8 T cells in Susac syndrome (dated by TCRdb to about 2019). Broadly, across the study: The study used repertoire sequencing to test whether antigen drove CD8+ T cell activation and differentiation in Susac syndrome. General findings and caveats noted by the study authors: The study acknowledged that relatively few individuals were included in the TCR sequencing and HLA analysis.

RNA was extracted with the RNeasy kit and 0.5 to 1 ug was reverse transcribed using random hexamers. The immunoSEQ multiplex PCR assay, which covers 54 Vbeta and 13 Jbeta segments, was used to amplify TCR beta CDR3 regions. PCR amplification bias was corrected using a synthetic template baseline for primer optimization and computational correction. In the source study's methods: Reads were annotated to V, D and J genes per IMGT and analyzed with immunoSEQ Analyzer, keeping only productive sequences. To calculate clonality, Shannon entropy was normalized by log2 of the number of productive unique sequences and then subtracted from one. Public and private clones were assessed among the 100 most prevalent clones of each patient and control. Clones were defined as Susac-specific when absent from the healthy and MS cohorts, from 1,000 to 1,100 published viral clones and from other ImmuneACCESS disease sequences. The public reads were quality trimmed at Q25 with fastp and then assembled into clones with MiXCR by TCRdb, keeping productive beta chains. Every entry covers one CDR3 protein and lists the most common genes and DNA from its rows. For this entry, the V and J calls and clone size follow TCRdb and not the study's own pipeline. The table for this sample lists 100,000 to 150,000 distinct CDR3 sequences; around 94% of them were counted only once. Of the sample, approximately 0.13% is held by the ten largest clones.

Comment on this clonotype: The target of this receptor is not known. Base qualities are not at hand, and no much larger clone is one base apart.

The germline V gene (reference sequence) supplies CDR1 GTSNPN and CDR2 SVGIG. The CDR3 holds 13 amino acids from the cysteine to the phenylalanine. Here the CDR3 DNA is all that survives: 39 bases in frame from base 1. The junction shows trimming of 0 bases on V and 5 bases on J, plus 8 bases between the germline ends. High-throughput TCR beta sequencing profiled peripheral blood CD8+ and CD4+ T cells from healthy donors, Susac syndrome patients and multiple sclerosis patients. The multiple sclerosis controls were treatment-naive patients whose relapsing-remitting disease, either stable or active, fulfilled the revised McDonald criteria. CD8+ TEMRA cells were enriched by FACS, while bulk CD8+ and CD4+ T cells were purified by magnetic negative isolation. Blood was collected in EDTA tubes and processed within 24 hours, with PBMCs isolated through density gradient centrifugation. PBMCs intended for TCR sequencing were cryopreserved in liquid nitrogen and thawed later in a water bath at 37 degrees C. A purity of at least 90% was achieved for sorted or isolated CD4+, CD8+ and CD8+ TEMRA cells.

This clonotype was obtained from a human donor with multiple sclerosis. Recombination connected TRBV30 to TRBJ1-5; no confident D gene assignment can be made. Sequenced input: CD4+ T cells from PBMCs. The nucleotides read TGTGCCTGGAGTGTAGCGGGAGATCAGCCCCAGCATTTT. It is translated as CAWSVAGDQPQHF.